Sequencing of this TCR beta chain was carried out in a study of T cell changes during pregnancy in multiple sclerosis. The CDR3 spans 14 residues. Germline V gives CDR1 LNHDA, CDR2 SQIVND (reference sequence). V was cut by 5 bases and J by 6 bases, with 17 bases left in between. TCRdb's copy holds only in-frame clones and misses some; the assay was immunoSEQ multiplex PCR. The sample lists under 70,000 clones, roughly 91% occurring once. The V call is TRBV19, the J call TRBJ2-7; D may be TRBD2 (7 bases). Sequences were derived from peripheral blood, sampled in the third trimester of pregnancy. This clonotype was obtained from a female donor in good health, enrolled as a control in a pregnancy study. In nucleotides, the CDR3 is TGTGCCAGTAGTCTGGTGGGGGGGCCGGGCGAGCAGTACTTC. It translates to CASSLVGGPGEQYF.